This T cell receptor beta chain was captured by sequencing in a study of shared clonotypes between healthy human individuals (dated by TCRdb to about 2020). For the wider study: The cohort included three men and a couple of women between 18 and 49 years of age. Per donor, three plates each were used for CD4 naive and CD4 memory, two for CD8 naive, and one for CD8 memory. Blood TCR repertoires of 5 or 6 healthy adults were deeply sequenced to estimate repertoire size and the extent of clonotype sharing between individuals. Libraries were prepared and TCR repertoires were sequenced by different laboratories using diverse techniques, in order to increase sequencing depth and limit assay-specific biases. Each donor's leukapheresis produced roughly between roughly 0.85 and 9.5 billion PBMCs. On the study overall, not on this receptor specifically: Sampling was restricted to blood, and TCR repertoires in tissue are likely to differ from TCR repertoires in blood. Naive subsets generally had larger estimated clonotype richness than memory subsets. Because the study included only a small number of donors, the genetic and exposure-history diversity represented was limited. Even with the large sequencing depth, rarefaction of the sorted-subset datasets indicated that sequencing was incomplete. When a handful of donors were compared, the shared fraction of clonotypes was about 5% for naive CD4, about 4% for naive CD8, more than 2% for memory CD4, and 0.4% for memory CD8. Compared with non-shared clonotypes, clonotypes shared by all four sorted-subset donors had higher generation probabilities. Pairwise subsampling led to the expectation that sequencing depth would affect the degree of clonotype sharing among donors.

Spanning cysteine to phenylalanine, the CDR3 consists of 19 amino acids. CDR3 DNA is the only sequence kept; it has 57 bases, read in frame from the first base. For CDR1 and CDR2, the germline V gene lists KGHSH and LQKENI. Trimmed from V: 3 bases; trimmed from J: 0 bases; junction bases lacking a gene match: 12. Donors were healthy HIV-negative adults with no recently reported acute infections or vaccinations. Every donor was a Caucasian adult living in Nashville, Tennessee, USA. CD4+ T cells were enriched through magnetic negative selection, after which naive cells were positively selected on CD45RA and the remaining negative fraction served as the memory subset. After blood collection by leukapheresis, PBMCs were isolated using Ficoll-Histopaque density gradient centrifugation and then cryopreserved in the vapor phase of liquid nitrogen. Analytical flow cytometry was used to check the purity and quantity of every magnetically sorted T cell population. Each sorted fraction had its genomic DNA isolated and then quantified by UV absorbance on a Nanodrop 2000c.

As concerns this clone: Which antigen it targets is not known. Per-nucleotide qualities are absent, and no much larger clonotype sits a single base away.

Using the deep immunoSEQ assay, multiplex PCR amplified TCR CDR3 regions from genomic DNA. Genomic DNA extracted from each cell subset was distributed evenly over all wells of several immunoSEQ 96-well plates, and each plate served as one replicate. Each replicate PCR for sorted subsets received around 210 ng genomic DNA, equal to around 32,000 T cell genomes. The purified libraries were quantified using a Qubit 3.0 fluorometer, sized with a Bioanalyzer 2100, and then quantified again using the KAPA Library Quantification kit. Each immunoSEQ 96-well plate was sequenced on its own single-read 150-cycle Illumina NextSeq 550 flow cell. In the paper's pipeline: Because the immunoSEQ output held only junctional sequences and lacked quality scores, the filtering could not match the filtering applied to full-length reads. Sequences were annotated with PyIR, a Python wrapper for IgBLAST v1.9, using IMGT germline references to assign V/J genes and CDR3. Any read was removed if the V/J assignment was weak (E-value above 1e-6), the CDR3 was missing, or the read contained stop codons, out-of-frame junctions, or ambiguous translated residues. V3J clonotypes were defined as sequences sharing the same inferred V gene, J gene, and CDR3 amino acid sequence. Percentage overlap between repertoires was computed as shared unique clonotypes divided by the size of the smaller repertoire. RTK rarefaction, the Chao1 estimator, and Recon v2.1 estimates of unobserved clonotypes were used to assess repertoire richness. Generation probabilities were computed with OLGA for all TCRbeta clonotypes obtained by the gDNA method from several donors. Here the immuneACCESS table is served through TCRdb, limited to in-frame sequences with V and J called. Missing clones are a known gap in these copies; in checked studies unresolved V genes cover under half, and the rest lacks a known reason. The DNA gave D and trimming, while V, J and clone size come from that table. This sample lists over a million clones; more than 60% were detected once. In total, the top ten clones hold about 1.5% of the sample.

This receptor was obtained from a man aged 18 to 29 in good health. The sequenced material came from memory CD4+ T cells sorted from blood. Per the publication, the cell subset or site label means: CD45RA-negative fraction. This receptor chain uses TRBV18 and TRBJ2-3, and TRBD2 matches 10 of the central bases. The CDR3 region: CASSPWTSGFRASTDTQYF. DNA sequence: TGTGCCAGCTCACCGTGGACTAGCGGATTCCGAGCTAGCACAGATACGCAGTATTTT.